Listed below are T cell receptor beta chains from one sample, sequenced in a study of control samples from healthy donors and cancer patients. The method was immunoSEQ multiplex PCR; TCRdb's version includes in-frame clones alone and lacks a portion of them. The data show some 150,000 clones, roughly 94% seen once. The sample consisted of blood. The receptors originated from a man in his forties in good health. Both conserved end residues are part of each CDR3. A D gene is named only where the DNA matches it firmly. Clone size is shown for a subset of rows, as once, few, many or a class of expanded clone.

V	size	J	D	CDR3	DNA
TRBV28	.	TRBJ2-7	.	CATDGSGQQYF	TGTGCCACCGACGGGAGCGGTCAGCAGTACTTC
TRBV4-1	.	TRBJ2-3	.	CASSQDRGGRTDTQYF	TGCGCCAGCAGCCAAGATCGAGGGGGGAGAACAGATACGCAGTATTTT
TRBV11-1	once	TRBJ1-1	.	CASRLRGSGTEAFF	TGTGCCAGCAGATTGAGGGGGTCGGGTACTGAAGCTTTCTTT
TRBV6-5	.	TRBJ2-5	.	CATRGGGRGETQYF	TGTGCCACCAGGGGGGGTGGAAGAGGAGAGACCCAGTACTTC
TRBV28	.	TRBJ1-2	TRBD1	CASSTAGTGNYGYTF	TGTGCCAGCAGTACCGCCGGGACAGGGAACTATGGCTACACCTTC
TRBV5-1	.	TRBJ2-5	TRBD2	CASSSAGLSRETQYF	TGCGCCAGCAGCTCGGCGGGACTATCGCGAGAGACCCAGTACTTC
TRBV27	.	TRBJ2-7	.	CASSLTPGLNYEQYF	TGTGCCAGCAGTTTAACACCGGGACTTAACTACGAGCAGTACTTC
TRBV7-8	.	TRBJ2-7	TRBD2	CASRGEDRKQYF	TGTGCCAGCCGGGGGGAGGACCGAAAGCAGTACTTC
TRBV4-3	.	TRBJ1-5	.	CASSQEDRPGAGGCNQPQHF	TGCGCCAGCAGCCAAGAAGACCGCCCGGGGGCCGGGGGTTGCAATCAGCCCCAGCATTTT
TRBV4-1	.	TRBJ1-2	.	CASSQVEVSYGYTF	TGCGCCAGCAGCCAAGTCGAAGTATCCTATGGCTACACCTTC
TRBV5-6	.	TRBJ1-2	.	CASSLVGYGGYTF	TGTGCCAGCAGCTTGGTAGGCTATGGAGGCTACACCTTC
TRBV11-2	.	TRBJ1-4	.	CASSAGATNEKLFF	TGTGCCAGCAGCGCGGGAGCAACTAATGAAAAACTGTTTTTT
TRBV4-3	.	TRBJ1-4	TRBD1	CASSQDRQGPINEKLFF	TGCGCCAGCAGCCAAGATAGACAGGGACCGATTAATGAAAAACTGTTTTTT
TRBV19	.	TRBJ1-1	.	CASSIRNTDSAFF	TGTGCCAGTAGTATTCGGAATACGGACTCAGCTTTCTTT
TRBV12-3/TRBV12-4	.	TRBJ1-2	.	CASSPGRGGYTF	TGTGCCAGCAGCCCTGGACGGGGAGGCTACACCTTC